This T cell receptor beta chain was retrieved from a study of control samples from healthy donors and cancer patients (dated by TCRdb to 2020 to 2021). The V end gives up 1 base and the J end 5 bases, leaving 7 bases in the junction not matched to a gene. According to the germline V gene, CDR1 reads SGHTA and CDR2 reads FQGNSA. The cysteine opens and the phenylalanine closes a CDR3 of 16 amino acids. The DNA shown is the 48-base CDR3, in frame from base 1. Library preparation employed the immunoSEQ multiplex PCR assay. Here the immuneACCESS table is served through TCRdb, limited to in-frame sequences with V and J called. Missing clones are a known gap in these copies; in checked studies unresolved V genes cover under half, and the rest lacks a known reason. For this sample there are over 80,000 clones; about nine tenths appear just once. 15% to 19% of the sample goes to the ten largest clones. A remark on this clone: Its cognate antigen has yet to be identified. Per-nucleotide qualities are absent, and no much larger clonotype sits a single base away.

This TCR came from a man aged 25-40 years in good health. This chain is built from TRBV7-2 and TRBJ1-5, and 8 bases in between align with TRBD1. Sequencing input: blood. The CDR3 here reads CASSLVAGTGDQPQHF. The DNA sequence is given as TGTGCCAGCAGCTTAGTTGCCGGGACAGGCGATCAGCCCCAGCATTTT.